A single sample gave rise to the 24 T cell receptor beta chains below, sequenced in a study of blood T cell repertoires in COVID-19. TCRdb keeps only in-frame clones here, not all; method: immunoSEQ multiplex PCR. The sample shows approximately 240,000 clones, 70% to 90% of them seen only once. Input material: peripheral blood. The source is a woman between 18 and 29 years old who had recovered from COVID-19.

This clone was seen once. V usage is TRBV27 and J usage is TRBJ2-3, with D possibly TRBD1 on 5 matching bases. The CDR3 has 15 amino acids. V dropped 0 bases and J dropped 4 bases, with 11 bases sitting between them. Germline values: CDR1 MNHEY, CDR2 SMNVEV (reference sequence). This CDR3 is CASSLSPGIADTQYF. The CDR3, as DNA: TGTGCCAGCAGTTTATCACCAGGGATCGCAGATACGCAGTATTTT.

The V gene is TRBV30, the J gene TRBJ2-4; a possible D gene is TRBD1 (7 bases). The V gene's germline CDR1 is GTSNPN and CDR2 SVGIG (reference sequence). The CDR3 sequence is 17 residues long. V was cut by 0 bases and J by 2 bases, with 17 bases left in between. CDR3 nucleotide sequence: TGTGCCTGGAGTGTATGGGCAGGGGGGAGGACCAAAAACATTCAGTACTTC. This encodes CAWSVWAGGRTKNIQYF.

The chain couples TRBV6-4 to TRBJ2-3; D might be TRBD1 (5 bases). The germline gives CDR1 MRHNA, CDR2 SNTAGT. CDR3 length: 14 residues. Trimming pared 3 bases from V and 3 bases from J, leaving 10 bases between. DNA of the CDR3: TGTGCCAGCAGTGAACAGGCTCCTACAGATACGCAGTATTTT. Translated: CASSEQAPTDTQYF.

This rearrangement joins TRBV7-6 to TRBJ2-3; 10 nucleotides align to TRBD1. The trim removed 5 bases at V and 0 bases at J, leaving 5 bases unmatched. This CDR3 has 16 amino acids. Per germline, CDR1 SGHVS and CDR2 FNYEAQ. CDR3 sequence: CASSRQGQGSTDTQYF. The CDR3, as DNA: TGTGCCAGCAGCCGCCAGGGACAGGGGAGCACAGATACGCAGTATTTT.

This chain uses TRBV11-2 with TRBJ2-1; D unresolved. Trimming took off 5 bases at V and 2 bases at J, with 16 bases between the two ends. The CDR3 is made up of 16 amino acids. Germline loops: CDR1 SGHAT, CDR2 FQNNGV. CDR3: CASSGVWRSTYNEQFF. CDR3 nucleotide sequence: TGTGCCAGCAGCGGCGTATGGCGGTCTACCTACAATGAGCAGTTCTTC.

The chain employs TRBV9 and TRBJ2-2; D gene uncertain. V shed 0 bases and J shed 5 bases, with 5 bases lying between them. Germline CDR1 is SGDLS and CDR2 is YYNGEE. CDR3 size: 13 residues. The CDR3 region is CASSVVQTGELFF. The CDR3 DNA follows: TGTGCCAGCAGCGTAGTCCAAACCGGGGAGCTGTTTTTT.

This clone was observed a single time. DNA of the CDR3: TGCGCCAGCAGCCAAGAAGCGTGGATTACTAACTATGGCTACACCTTC. This translates into CASSQEAWITNYGYTF. The genes are TRBV4-1 and TRBJ1-2; unclear D gene. Trimming took off 0 bases at V and 0 bases at J, with 11 bases between the two ends. The CDR3 is 16 residues long. Germline V gene data show CDR1 as MGHRA and CDR2 as YSYEKL.

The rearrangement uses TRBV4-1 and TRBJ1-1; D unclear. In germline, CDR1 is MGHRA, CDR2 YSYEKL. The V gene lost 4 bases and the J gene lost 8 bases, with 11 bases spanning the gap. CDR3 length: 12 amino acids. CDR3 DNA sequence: TGCGCCAGCAGCCGAGGCGTCCGGGAAGCTTTCTTT. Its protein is CASSRGVREAFF.

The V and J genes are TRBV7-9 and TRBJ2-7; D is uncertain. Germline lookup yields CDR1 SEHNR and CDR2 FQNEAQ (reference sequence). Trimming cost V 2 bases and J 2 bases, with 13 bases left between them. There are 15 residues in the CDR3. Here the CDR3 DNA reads TGTGCCAGCAGCTTACTGGCATTAAGAACCTACGAGCAGTACTTC. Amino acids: CASSLLALRTYEQYF.

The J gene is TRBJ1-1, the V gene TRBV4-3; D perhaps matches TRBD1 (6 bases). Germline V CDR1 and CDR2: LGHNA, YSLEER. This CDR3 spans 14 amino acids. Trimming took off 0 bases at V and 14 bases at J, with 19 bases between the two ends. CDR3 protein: CASSQDHEGRGSFF. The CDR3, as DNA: TGCGCCAGCAGCCAAGATCATGAGGGCAGGGGAAGCTTCTTT.

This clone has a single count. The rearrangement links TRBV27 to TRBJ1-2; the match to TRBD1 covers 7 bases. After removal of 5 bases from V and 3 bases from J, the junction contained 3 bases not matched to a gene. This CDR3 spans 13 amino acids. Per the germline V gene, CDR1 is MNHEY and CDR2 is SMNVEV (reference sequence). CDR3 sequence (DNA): TGTGCCAGCAGTCGACAGGGAGACTATGGCTACACCTTC. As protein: CASSRQGDYGYTF.

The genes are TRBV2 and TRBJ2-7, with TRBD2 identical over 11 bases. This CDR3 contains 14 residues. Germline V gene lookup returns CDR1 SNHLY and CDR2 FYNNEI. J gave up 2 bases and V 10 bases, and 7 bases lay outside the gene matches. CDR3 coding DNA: TGTGCCACAACGACTAGCGGGGCCACCTACGAGCAGTACTTC. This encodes CATTTSGATYEQYF.

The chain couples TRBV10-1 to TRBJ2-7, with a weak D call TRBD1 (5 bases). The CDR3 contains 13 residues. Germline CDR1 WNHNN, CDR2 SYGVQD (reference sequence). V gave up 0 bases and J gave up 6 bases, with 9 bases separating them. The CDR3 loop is CASSESQGFEQYF. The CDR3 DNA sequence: TGCGCCAGCAGTGAGTCCCAGGGCTTCGAGCAGTACTTC.

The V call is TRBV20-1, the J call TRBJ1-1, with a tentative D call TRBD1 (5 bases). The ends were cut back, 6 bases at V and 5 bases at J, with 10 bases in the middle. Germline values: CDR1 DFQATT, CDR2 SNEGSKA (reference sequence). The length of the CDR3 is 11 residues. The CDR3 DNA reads TGCAGTGCAGGGGTTGGGACTGAAGCTTTCTTT. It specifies CSAGVGTEAFF.

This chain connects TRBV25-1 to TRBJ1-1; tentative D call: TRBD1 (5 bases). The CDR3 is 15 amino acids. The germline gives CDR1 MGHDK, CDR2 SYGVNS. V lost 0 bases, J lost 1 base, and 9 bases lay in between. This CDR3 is CASSEYGQGNTEAFF. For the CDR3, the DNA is TGTGCCAGCAGTGAATATGGCCAGGGGAACACTGAAGCTTTCTTT. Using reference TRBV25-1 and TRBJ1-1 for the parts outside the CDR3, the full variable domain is EADIYQTPRYLVIGTGKKITLECSQTMGHDKMYWYQQDPGMELHLIHYSYGVNSTEKGDLSSESTVSRIRTEHFPLTLESARPSHTSQYLCASSEYGQGNTEAFFGQGTRLTVV.

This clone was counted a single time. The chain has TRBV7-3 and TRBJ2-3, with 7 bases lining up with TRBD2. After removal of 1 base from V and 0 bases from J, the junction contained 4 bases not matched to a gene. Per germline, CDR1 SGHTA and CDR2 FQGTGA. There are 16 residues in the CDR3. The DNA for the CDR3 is TGTGCCAGCAGCTTAAGCCTAGCGGATAGCACAGATACGCAGTATTTT. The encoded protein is CASSLSLADSTDTQYF.

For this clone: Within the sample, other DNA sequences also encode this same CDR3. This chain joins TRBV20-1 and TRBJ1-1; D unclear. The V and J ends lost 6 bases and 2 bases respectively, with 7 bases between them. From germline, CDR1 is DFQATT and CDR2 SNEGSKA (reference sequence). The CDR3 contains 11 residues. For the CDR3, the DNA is TGCAGTGCCTCGCTAAACACTGAAGCTTTCTTT. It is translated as CSASLNTEAFF.

CDR3 coding DNA: TGCGCCAGCAGCTTCAACAGGAACTATGGCTACACCTTC. This encodes CASSFNRNYGYTF. The chain recombines TRBV5-1 with TRBJ1-2; tentatively, D is TRBD1 (5 bases). The CDR3 spans 13 residues. Germline CDR1 SGHRS, CDR2 YFSETQ. Trimming cost V 2 bases and J 2 bases, with 7 bases left between them.

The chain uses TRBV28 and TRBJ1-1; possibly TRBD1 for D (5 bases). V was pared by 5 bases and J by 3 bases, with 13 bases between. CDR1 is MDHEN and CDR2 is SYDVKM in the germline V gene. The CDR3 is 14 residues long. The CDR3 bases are TGTGCCAGCAGTGGCAGGGTAAGGGACACTGAAGCTTTCTTT. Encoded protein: CASSGRVRDTEAFF.

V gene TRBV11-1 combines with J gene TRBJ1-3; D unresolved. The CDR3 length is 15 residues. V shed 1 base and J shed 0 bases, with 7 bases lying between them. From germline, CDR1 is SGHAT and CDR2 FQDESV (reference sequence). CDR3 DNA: TGTGCCAGCAGCTTAGAATACGGCTCTGGAAACACCATATATTTT. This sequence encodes CASSLEYGSGNTIYF. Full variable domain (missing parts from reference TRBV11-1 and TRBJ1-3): EAEVAQSPRYKITEKSQAVAFWCDPISGHATLYWYRQILGQGPELLVQFQDESVVDDSQLPKDRFSAERLKGVDSTLKIQPAELGDSAMYLCASSLEYGSGNTIYFGEGSWLTVV.

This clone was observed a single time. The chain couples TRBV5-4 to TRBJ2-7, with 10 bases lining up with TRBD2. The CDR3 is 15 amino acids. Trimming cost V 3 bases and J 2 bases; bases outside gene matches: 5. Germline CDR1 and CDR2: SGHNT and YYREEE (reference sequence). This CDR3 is CASSSPSGGAYEQYF. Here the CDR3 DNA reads TGTGCCAGCAGCTCCCCTAGCGGGGGAGCCTACGAGCAGTACTTC.

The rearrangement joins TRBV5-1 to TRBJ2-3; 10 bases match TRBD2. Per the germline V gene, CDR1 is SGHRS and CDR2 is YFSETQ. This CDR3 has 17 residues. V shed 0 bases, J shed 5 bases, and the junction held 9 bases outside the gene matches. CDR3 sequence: CASSLGAGGPGIDTQYF. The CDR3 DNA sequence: TGCGCCAGCAGCTTGGGAGCGGGAGGGCCAGGAATAGATACGCAGTATTTT.

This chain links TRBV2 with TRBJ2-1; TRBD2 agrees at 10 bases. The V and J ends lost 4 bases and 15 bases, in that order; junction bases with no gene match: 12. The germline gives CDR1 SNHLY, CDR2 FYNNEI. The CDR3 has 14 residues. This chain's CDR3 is CASSVSSGSAVPFF. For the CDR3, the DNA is TGTGCCAGCAGTGTTTCTAGCGGGAGTGCGGTACCGTTCTTC.

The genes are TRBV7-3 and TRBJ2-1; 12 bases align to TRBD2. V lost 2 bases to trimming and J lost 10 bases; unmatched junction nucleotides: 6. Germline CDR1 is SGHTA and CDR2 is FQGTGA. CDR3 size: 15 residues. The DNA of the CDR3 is TGTGCCAGCAGCTTATCGCTAGCGGGAGGGAAAGAGCAGTTCTTC. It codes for CASSLSLAGGKEQFF.